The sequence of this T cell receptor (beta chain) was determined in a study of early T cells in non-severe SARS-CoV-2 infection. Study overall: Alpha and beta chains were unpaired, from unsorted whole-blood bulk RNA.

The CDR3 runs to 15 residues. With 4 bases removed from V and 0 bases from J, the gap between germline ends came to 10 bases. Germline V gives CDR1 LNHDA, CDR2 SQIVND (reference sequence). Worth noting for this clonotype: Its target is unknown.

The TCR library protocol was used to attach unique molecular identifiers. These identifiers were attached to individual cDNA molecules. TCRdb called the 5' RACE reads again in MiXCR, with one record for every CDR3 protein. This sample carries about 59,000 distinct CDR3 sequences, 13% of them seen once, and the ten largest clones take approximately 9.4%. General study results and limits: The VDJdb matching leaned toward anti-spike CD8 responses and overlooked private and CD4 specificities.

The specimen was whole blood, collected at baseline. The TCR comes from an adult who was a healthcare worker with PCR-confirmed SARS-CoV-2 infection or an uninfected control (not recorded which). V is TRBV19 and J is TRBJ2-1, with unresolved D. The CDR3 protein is CASSTPTRSYNEQFF. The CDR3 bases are TGTGCCAGTAGTACTCCTACCCGCTCCTACAATGAGCAGTTCTTC.